A single sample gave rise to the 4 T cell receptor beta chains below, sequenced in a study of blood T cell repertoires in COVID-19. TCRdb's table, derived via immunoSEQ multiplex PCR, lists solely in-frame clones and lacks some. The sample carries 68,000 or so clones, around 86% recorded once. The sample was peripheral blood. Every receptor here comes from a man aged 30 to 45 with acute or convalescent COVID-19.

In its sample, this clone was seen once. The rearrangement uses TRBV18 and TRBJ2-1, with 7 bases matching TRBD1. Germline V gene data show CDR1 as KGHSH and CDR2 as LQKENI. The CDR3 has 16 amino acids. The trim removed 4 bases at V and 3 bases at J, leaving 9 bases unmatched. The CDR3 region is CASSRAGTDLYNEQFF. In nucleotides, the CDR3 is TGTGCCAGCTCACGTGCCGGGACAGATCTCTACAATGAGCAGTTCTTC.

The chain joins TRBV7-3 to TRBJ2-1, with 11 bases that match TRBD2. The CDR3 is made up of 15 amino acids. The trim removed 5 bases at V and 6 bases at J, leaving 6 bases unmatched. Germline V gene sequence: CDR1 SGHTA, CDR2 FQGTGA. Here the CDR3 DNA reads TGTGCCAGCAGCGCTCAACTAGCGGGGGTCAATGAGCAGTTCTTC. Translated: CASSAQLAGVNEQFF.

The chain links TRBV24-1 to TRBJ2-3; 7 bases are a match to TRBD2. V trimming: 9 bases; J trimming: 1 base; junction bases outside the gene matches: 6. CDR3 length: 14 residues. The germline gives CDR1 KGHDR, CDR2 SFDVKD. In DNA form, the CDR3 reads TGTGCCACCGTGGGAGGGAATCGCACAGATACGCAGTATTTT. This sequence encodes CATVGGNRTDTQYF.

J is TRBJ1-3 and V is TRBV30, with D hard to call. The CDR3 totals 13 residues. Per the germline V gene, CDR1 is GTSNPN and CDR2 is SVGIG (reference sequence). V was pared by 1 base and J by 1 base, with 5 bases between. The CDR3 sequence is CAWSAQSGNTIYF. CDR3 coding DNA: TGTGCCTGGAGTGCCCAGTCTGGAAACACCATATATTTT.